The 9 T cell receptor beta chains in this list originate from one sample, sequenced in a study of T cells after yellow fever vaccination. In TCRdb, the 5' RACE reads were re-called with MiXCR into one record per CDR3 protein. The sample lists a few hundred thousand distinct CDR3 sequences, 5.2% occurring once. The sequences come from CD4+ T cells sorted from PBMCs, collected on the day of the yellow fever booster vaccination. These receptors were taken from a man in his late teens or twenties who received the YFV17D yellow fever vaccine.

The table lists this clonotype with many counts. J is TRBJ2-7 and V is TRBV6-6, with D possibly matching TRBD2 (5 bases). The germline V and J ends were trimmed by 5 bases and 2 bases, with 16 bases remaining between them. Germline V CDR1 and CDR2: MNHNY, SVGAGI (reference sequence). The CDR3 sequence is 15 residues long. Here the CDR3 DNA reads TGTGCCAGCAGTACCCCGGACGGAGGTACCTACGAGCAGTACGTC. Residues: CASSTPDGGTYEQYV.

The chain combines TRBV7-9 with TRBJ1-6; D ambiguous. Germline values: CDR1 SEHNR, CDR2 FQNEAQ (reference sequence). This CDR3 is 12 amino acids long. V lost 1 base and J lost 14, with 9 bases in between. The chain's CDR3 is CASSLGSETLHF. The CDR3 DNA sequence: TGTGCCAGCAGCTTAGGATCTGAAACCCTCCACTTT. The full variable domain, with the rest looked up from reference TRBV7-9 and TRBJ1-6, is DTGVSQNPRHKITKRGQNVTFRCDPISEHNRLYWYRQTLGQGPEFLTYFQNEAQLEKSRLLSDRFSAERPKGSFSTLEIQRTEQGDSAMYLCASSLGSETLHFGNGTRLTVT.

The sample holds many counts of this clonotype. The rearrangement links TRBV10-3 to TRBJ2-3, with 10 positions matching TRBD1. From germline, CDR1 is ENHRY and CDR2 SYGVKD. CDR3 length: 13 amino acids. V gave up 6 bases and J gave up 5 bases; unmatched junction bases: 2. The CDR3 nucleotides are TGTGCCATCAGGGGACAGGGGATAGATACGCAGTATTTT. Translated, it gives CAIRGQGIDTQYF.

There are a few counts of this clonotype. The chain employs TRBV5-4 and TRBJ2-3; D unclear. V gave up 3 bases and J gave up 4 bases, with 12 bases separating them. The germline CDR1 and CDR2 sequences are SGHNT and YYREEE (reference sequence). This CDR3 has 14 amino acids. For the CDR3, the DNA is TGTGCCAGCAGCTCAATGTCGGCTCCAGATACGCAGTATTTT. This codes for CASSSMSAPDTQYF. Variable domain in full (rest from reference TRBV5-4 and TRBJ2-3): ETGVTQSPTHLIKTRGQQVTLRCSSQSGHNTVSWYQQALGQGPQFIFQYYREEENGRGNFPPRFSGLQFPNYSSELNVNALELDDSALYLCASSSMSAPDTQYFGPGTRLTVL.

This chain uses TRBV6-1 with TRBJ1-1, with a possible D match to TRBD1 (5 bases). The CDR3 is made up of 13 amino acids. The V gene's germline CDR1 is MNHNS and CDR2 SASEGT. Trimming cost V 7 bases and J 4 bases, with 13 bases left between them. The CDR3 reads CASTPSRGTEAFF. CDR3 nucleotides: TGTGCCAGCACCCCGTCGAGGGGCACTGAAGCTTTCTTT.

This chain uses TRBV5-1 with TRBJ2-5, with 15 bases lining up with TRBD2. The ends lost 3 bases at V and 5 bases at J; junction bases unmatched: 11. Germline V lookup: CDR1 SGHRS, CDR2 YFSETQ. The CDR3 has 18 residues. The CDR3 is CASSSTPGLAGGGETQYF. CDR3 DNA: TGCGCCAGCAGCTCCACGCCGGGACTAGCGGGGGGCGGGGAGACCCAGTACTTC.

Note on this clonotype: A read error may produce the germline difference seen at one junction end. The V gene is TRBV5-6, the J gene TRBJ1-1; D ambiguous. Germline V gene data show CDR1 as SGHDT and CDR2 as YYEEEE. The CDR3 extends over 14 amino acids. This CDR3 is CASSLGSTGPFAIF. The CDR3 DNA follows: TGTGCCAGCAGCTTGGGGTCTACGGGCCCGTTTGCGATCTTT.

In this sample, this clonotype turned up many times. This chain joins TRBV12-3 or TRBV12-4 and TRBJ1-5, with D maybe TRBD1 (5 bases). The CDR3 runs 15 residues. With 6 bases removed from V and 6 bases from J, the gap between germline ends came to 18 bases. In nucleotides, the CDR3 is TGTGCCAGCAGGTGGACCTCCCGGGGGAGTCAGCCCCAGCATTTT. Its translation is CASRWTSRGSQPQHF.

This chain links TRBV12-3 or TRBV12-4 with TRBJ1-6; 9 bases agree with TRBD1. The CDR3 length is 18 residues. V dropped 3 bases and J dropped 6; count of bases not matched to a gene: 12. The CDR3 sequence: CASSFAPPKQGANSPLHF. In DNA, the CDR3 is TGTGCCAGCAGTTTTGCACCCCCAAAACAGGGGGCTAATTCACCCCTCCACTTT.